This entry features one T cell receptor (beta chain) sequence. The data belong to a study of metastatic and nonmetastatic thyroid tumors. Authors' data handling: Clinicopathological groups supplied CDR3 differences that were used to build a distant-metastasis classifier for papillary thyroid cancer. TCRdb re-processed the PCR reads through MiXCR. None of the V and J calls come from the authors' own analysis; TCRdb made them. The sample includes approximately 25,000 clones, about 15% of them seen just once. Every patient was untreated before thyroid surgery. The sequenced sample consisted of blood. This sequence was found in a male donor with papillary thyroid cancer or a benign thyroid nodule (not recorded which). Some clones in this sample may be carry-over from other donors' samples.

CDR3 in amino acids: CASSLSGTSWKYNEQFF. In DNA, the CDR3 is TGTGCCAGCAGCCTGTCTGGGACTAGCTGGAAGTACAATGAGCAGTTCTTC. This chain links TRBV6-5 with TRBJ2-1; TRBD2 matches 9 bases. The V segment lost 6 bases and the J segment 4 bases; nucleotides outside the gene matches: 13. The CDR3 totals 17 residues. CDR1 and CDR2 from the germline V gene are MNHEY and SVGAGI.